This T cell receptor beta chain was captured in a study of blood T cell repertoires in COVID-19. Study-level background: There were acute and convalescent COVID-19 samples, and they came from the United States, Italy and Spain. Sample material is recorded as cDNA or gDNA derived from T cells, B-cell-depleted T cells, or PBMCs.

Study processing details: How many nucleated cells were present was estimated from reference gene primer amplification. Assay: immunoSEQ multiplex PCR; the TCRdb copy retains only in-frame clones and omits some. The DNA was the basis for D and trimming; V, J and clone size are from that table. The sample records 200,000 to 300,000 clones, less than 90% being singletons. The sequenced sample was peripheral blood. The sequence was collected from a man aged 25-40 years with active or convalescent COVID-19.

The CDR3 here is CASSPGVGGYTF. The CDR3 region has the DNA TGCGCCAGCAGCCCGGGGGTAGGTGGCTACACCTTC. The chain combines TRBV5-1 with TRBJ1-2, with D possibly being TRBD1 (5 bases). V was trimmed by 4 bases and J by 7 bases, leaving 11 bases between them. CDR1 and CDR2 (germline): SGHRS, YFSETQ. The CDR3 is 12 amino acids.